The 20 T cell receptor beta chains below were found in one sample sequenced in a study of technical replicates of blood from a handful of donors. Measured with immunoSEQ multiplex PCR; TCRdb has only the in-frame clones, and not every one. This repertoire shows tens of thousands of clones, approximately 87% found once; its top ten account for about 5.5%. The sample consisted of PBMCs. Receptor source: a human donor in good health. Some clones in this sample may be carry-over from other donors' samples.

CDR3: CASSGSGYNEQFF. In nucleotides, the CDR3 is TGTGCCAGCAGCGGTAGCGGGTACAATGAGCAGTTCTTC. The V call is TRBV7-3, the J call TRBJ2-1, with 7 bases lining up with TRBD2. The junction had 2 bases not matched to a gene; V was cut back by 5 bases and J by 4 bases. The CDR3 spans 13 residues. Germline V CDR1 and CDR2: SGHTA, FQGTGA.

The rearrangement uses TRBV7-3 and TRBJ2-5; possibly TRBD1 for D (5 bases). The germline V gene encodes CDR1 SGHTA and CDR2 FQGTGA. The CDR3 spans 13 residues. V dropped 8 bases and J dropped 4 bases, with 14 bases sitting between them. The CDR3 is CASSQAFGETQYF. For the CDR3, the DNA is TGTGCCAGCTCACAGGCGTTCGGAGAGACCCAGTACTTC. The variable domain in full, with the rest retrieved from reference TRBV7-3 and TRBJ2-5, is GAGVSQTPSNKVTEKGKYVELRCDPISGHTALYWYRQSLGQGPEFLIYFQGTGAADDSGLPNDRFFAVRPEGSVSTLKIQRTERGDSAVYLCASSQAFGETQYFGPGTRLLVL.

The rearrangement links TRBV13 to TRBJ2-7; 11 bases map to TRBD2. Germline V gene sequence: CDR1 PRHDT, CDR2 FYEKMQ (reference sequence). The CDR3 is made up of 16 amino acids. The V segment lost 4 bases and the J segment 1 base; nucleotides outside the gene matches: 6. Written as DNA, the CDR3 is TGTGCCAGCAGCTCTAGGACTAGCGGGTATTCCTACGAGCAGTACTTC. Protein product: CASSSRTSGYSYEQYF.

This clone was seen once. V gene TRBV7-9 combines with J gene TRBJ2-7; a weak D match, TRBD1 (6 bases). The CDR3 consists of 13 residues. CDR1 is SEHNR and CDR2 is FQNEAQ in the germline V gene (reference sequence). The V end lost 5 bases, the J end lost 4 bases, and 12 bases lay between the germline ends. The CDR3 coding sequence is TGTGCCAGCAGCCTGACAGGAACATACGAGCAGTACTTC. As protein: CASSLTGTYEQYF.

The genes are TRBV6-1 and TRBJ1-4; 8 nucleotides agree with TRBD1. V lost 5 bases to trimming and J lost 3 bases; unmatched junction nucleotides: 5. CDR1 and CDR2 from the germline V gene are MNHNS and SASEGT. CDR3 length equals 15 residues. The CDR3 nucleotides read TGTGCCAGCAGTTCAAGGACAGGGCCTAATGAAAAACTGTTTTTT. This translates into CASSSRTGPNEKLFF.

The gene calls are TRBV7-3 and TRBJ2-7, with D possibly TRBD2 on 5 matching bases. Trimming cost V 2 bases and J 4 bases, with 9 bases left between them. CDR1 SGHTA and CDR2 FQGTGA come from the germline V gene. The CDR3 has 13 amino acids. CDR3 amino acids: CASSLSRGYEQYF. DNA for the CDR3: TGTGCCAGCAGCTTATCACGAGGGTACGAGCAGTACTTC.

The CDR3 sequence: CASSFSGQVDSPLHF. CDR3 DNA sequence: TGTGCCAGCAGCTTTTCAGGACAGGTAGATTCACCCCTCCACTTT. The rearrangement links TRBV11-2 to TRBJ1-6; 7 positions agree with TRBD1. The CDR3 is 15 residues long. Germline V lookup: CDR1 SGHAT, CDR2 FQNNGV. V gave up 3 bases and J gave up 8 bases; unmatched junction bases: 7.

This clone was picked up one time. The chain has TRBV4-1 and TRBJ1-2; maybe TRBD1 (5 bases). Trimming shortened V by 1 base and J by 2 bases, and 20 bases separated the two germline ends. The CDR3 covers 18 residues. The germline V gene encodes CDR1 MGHRA and CDR2 YSYEKL. The CDR3 sequence: CASSQVSGLRTINYGYTF. DNA for the CDR3: TGCGCCAGCAGCCAAGTGTCAGGGCTAAGGACTATAAACTATGGCTACACCTTC.

V is TRBV11-2 and J is TRBJ2-7, with 10 bases that match TRBD2. V was clipped by 3 bases and J by 7 bases; unmatched bases: 12. Germline lookup yields CDR1 SGHAT and CDR2 FQNNGV. The CDR3 contains 16 residues. This chain's CDR3 is CASSFSSGGPPREQYF. Written as DNA, the CDR3 is TGTGCCAGCAGCTTCTCTAGCGGGGGACCCCCCAGGGAGCAGTACTTC.

The gene calls are TRBV7-8 and TRBJ1-3; perhaps TRBD1 as D (5 bases). The CDR3 length is 16 residues. The germline V gene encodes CDR1 SGHVS and CDR2 FQNEAQ. V lost 5 bases and J 2 bases, leaving 16 bases between the germline ends. In nucleotides, the CDR3 is TGTGCCAGCAGCCGTGTCGCAGGGCTTACTGGAAACACCATATATTTT. Translated, it gives CASSRVAGLTGNTIYF.

This CDR3 reads CASSHTGTGVANEQFF. The CDR3 bases are TGTGCCAGCAGTCATACCGGGACAGGTGTTGCAAATGAGCAGTTCTTC. The chain links TRBV7-3 to TRBJ2-1, with TRBD1 matching over 8 bases. Germline trimming cut 6 bases from V and 7 bases from J; bases unmatched to any gene: 14. The CDR3 is 16 amino acids. The germline gives CDR1 SGHTA, CDR2 FQGTGA. Complete variable domain (other parts from reference TRBV7-3 and TRBJ2-1): GAGVSQTPSNKVTEKGKYVELRCDPISGHTALYWYRQSLGQGPEFLIYFQGTGAADDSGLPNDRFFAVRPEGSVSTLKIQRTERGDSAVYLCASSHTGTGVANEQFFGPGTRLTVL.

The chain employs TRBV30 and TRBJ1-5; D remains unclear. The germline V gene encodes CDR1 GTSNPN and CDR2 SVGIG (reference sequence). The CDR3 consists of 13 residues. V was cut by 5 bases and J by 1 base, with 9 bases left in between. CDR3 sequence (DNA): TGTGCCTGGGCTGACAACAGCAATCAGCCCCAGCATTTT. Translated, it gives CAWADNSNQPQHF.

This clone showed up just once. The chain uses TRBV5-1 and TRBJ1-2; no clear D gene. Deletions cut 1 base from V and 2 bases from J, with 9 bases between. Germline V lookup: CDR1 SGHRS, CDR2 YFSETQ. The length of the CDR3 is 14 residues. CDR3 in DNA: TGCGCCAGCAGCTTGTCTGGCGGAAACTATGGCTACACCTTC. Translating gives CASSLSGGNYGYTF.

The J gene is TRBJ2-1, the V gene TRBV6-1; D gene ambiguous. This CDR3 region has 13 residues. Germline V CDR1 and CDR2: MNHNS, SASEGT. The germline V and J ends were trimmed by 6 bases and 1 base, with 7 bases remaining between them. The CDR3 nucleotides read TGTGCCAGCAGGCGAGATTCCTACAATGAGCAGTTCTTC. Residues: CASRRDSYNEQFF.

This clone was detected a few times. The chain is built from TRBV6-1 and TRBJ1-5, with 7 bases identical to TRBD1. The CDR3 is 15 residues long. The V gene's germline CDR1 is MNHNS and CDR2 SASEGT. V lost 4 bases and J lost 7; bases outside the gene matches: 10. The CDR3 spells CASSGGRQGGQPQHF. In nucleotides, the CDR3 is TGTGCCAGCAGTGGGGGGAGACAAGGGGGCCAGCCCCAGCATTTT.

The CDR3 coding sequence is TGTGCCAGCAGGTCGGGACAGGGACCCTACGAGCAGTACTTC. It yields the protein CASRSGQGPYEQYF. V is TRBV6-5 and J is TRBJ2-7; 9 nucleotides align to TRBD1. CDR3 length equals 14 residues. Germline-derived CDR1 and CDR2 are MNHEY and SVGAGI. V gave up 6 bases and J gave up 2 bases; unmatched junction bases: 5.

The gene calls are TRBV19 and TRBJ2-7; TRBD2 might be the D (6 bases). V dropped 5 bases and J dropped 2 bases, with 22 bases sitting between them. Germline loops: CDR1 LNHDA, CDR2 SQIVND (reference sequence). The CDR3 length is 17 residues. The chain's CDR3 is CASSRRLAQREAYEQYF. DNA for the CDR3: TGTGCCAGTAGTCGTCGGCTAGCGCAACGGGAAGCCTACGAGCAGTACTTC.

J is TRBJ1-2 and V is TRBV29-1; 11 bases line up with TRBD1. This CDR3 comprises 15 residues. V lost 3 bases to trimming and J lost 8 bases; unmatched junction nucleotides: 11. Germline V gives CDR1 SQVTM, CDR2 ANQGSEA. CDR3 coding DNA: TGCAGCGTTGAGCAGTCCCGGACAGGGGGCAGGGGCTACACCTTC. This codes for CSVEQSRTGGRGYTF. The whole variable domain, remainder taken from reference TRBV29-1 and TRBJ1-2, is SAVISQKPSRDICQRGTSLTIQCQVDSQVTMMFWYRQQPGQSLTLIATANQGSEATYESGFVIDKFPISRPNLTFSTLTVSNMSPEDSSIYLCSVEQSRTGGRGYTFGSGTRLTVV.

V gene TRBV6-1 combines with J gene TRBJ2-5; D possibly corresponds to TRBD1 (5 bases). The CDR3 is 12 residues long. Germline loops: CDR1 MNHNS, CDR2 SASEGT. V dropped 8 bases and J dropped 5 bases, with 12 bases sitting between them. CDR3 protein: CASVGAWETQYF. The DNA for the CDR3 is TGTGCCAGCGTAGGGGCTTGGGAGACCCAGTACTTC.

The CDR3: CASSRDRVDQPQHF. DNA of the CDR3: TGTGCCAGCTCACGGGACAGGGTAGATCAGCCCCAGCATTTT. The rearrangement joins TRBV18 to TRBJ1-5; 9 bases align to TRBD1. CDR3 length: 14 amino acids. After removal of 4 bases from V and 5 bases from J, the junction contained 3 bases not matched to a gene. CDR1 and CDR2 (germline): KGHSH, LQKENI.